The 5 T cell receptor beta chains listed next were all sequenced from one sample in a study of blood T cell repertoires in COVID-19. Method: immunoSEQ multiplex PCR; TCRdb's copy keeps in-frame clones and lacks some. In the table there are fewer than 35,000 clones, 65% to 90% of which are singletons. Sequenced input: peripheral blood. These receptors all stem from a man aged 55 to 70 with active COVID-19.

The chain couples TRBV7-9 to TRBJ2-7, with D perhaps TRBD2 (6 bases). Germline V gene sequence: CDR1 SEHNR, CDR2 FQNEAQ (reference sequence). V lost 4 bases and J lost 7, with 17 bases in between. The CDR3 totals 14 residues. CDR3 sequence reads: CASSSTSGAGEQYF. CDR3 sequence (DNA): TGTGCCAGCAGCTCGACTAGTGGGGCAGGAGAGCAGTACTTC.

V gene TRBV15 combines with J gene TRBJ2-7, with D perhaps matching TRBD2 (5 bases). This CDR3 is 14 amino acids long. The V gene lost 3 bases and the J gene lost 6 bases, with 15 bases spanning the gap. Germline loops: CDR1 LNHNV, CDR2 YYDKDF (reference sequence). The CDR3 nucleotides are TGTGCCACCAGCAGGGGTGGGGAGAGGGCCGAGCAGTACTTC. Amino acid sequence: CATSRGGERAEQYF. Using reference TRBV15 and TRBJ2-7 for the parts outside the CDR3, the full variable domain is DAMVIQNPRYQVTQFGKPVTLSCSQTLNHNVMYWYQQKSSQAPKLLFHYYDKDFNNEADTPDNFQSRRPNTSFCFLDIRSPGLGDTAMYLCATSRGGERAEQYFGPGTRLTVT.

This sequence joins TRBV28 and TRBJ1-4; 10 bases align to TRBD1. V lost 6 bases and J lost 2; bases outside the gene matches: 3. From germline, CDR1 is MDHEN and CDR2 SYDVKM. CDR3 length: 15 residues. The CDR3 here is CASRGTGVTNEKLFF. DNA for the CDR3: TGTGCCAGCAGGGGGACAGGGGTCACTAATGAAAAACTGTTTTTT.

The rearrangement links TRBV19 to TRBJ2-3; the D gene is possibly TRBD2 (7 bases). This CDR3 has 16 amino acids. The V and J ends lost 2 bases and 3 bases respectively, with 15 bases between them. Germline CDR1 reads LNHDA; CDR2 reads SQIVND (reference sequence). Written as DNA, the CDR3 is TGTGCCAGTAGTATATCGGGGGGCTTAGGTACAGATACGCAGTATTTT. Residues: CASSISGGLGTDTQYF.

The CDR3 is CASSANPGGGGGSWGYTF. For the CDR3, the DNA is TGTGCCAGCAGCGCAAATCCAGGGGGCGGAGGAGGGTCATGGGGCTACACCTTC. The chain uses TRBV27 and TRBJ1-2; 8 bases are shared with TRBD1. Germline V gives CDR1 MNHEY, CDR2 SMNVEV (reference sequence). The CDR3 has 18 residues. V lost 6 bases, J lost 8 bases, and 23 bases stayed unmatched.